Given below is one TCR beta chain in context. Antigen unknown. Data came from immunoSEQ multiplex PCR; TCRdb stores just in-frame clones and leaves some out. The table shows about 37,000 clones, with around nine tenths occurring only once. This sample stems from a study of STAT5B mutations in CD4+ large granular lymphocyte leukemia. Study-level results: 8/27 top patient clones versus 2/35 control clones were TRBV06-family.

Germline lookup yields CDR1 SNHLY and CDR2 FYNNEI. V was clipped by 5 bases and J by 6 bases, with 16 bases between them. The CDR3 loop spans 14 amino acids. The specimen sequenced was CD4+ T cells from blood buffy coats. The source is a human donor in good health. V usage is TRBV2 and J usage is TRBJ1-2; D is perhaps TRBD1 (5 bases). The CDR3 is CASSTQDGANGYTF. The CDR3 nucleotides are TGTGCCAGCAGTACCCAGGACGGGGCTAATGGCTACACCTTC. The full variable domain, with the rest looked up from reference TRBV2 and TRBJ1-2, is EPEVTQTPSHQVTQMGQEVILRCVPISNHLYFYWYRQILGQKVEFLVSFYNNEISEKSEIFDDQFSVERPDGSNFTLKIRSTKLEDSAMYFCASSTQDGANGYTFGSGTRLTVV.